A selection of T cell receptor beta chains follows, all from one sample in a study of technical replicates of blood from a few donors. Only in-frame clones appear in the TCRdb table, and some are missing; sequencing was by immunoSEQ multiplex PCR. The repertoire holds some 30,000 clones, with approximately 94% as singletons. Sequencing was done on a sample of PBMCs. Source of these receptors: a human donor in good health. Some clones in this sample may be carry-over from other donors' samples. Both conserved end residues are part of each CDR3. A D gene is named only where the DNA matches it firmly. For some rows the clone size is stated as once, few or many, or as a class when expanded; others skip it.

D | length | J | size | V | CDR3 | DNA
. | 15 | TRBJ1-2 | . | TRBV5-4 | CASSLVSREANGYTF | TGTGCCAGCAGTCTAGTATCCAGGGAGGCAAACGGCTACACCTTC
TRBD1 | 17 | TRBJ1-5 | . | TRBV6-1 | CASSAYGTGVGNQPQHF | TGTGCCAGCAGTGCATACGGGACAGGGGTGGGAAATCAGCCCCAGCATTTT
TRBD2 | 14 | TRBJ2-7 | . | TRBV29-1 | CSVHSTSGGYEQYF | TGCAGCGTTCACTCGACTAGCGGGGGGTACGAGCAGTACTTC
TRBD2 | 14 | TRBJ2-7 | few | TRBV5-5 | CASSLEAGAREQYF | TGTGCCAGCAGCTTGGAAGCGGGAGCAAGGGAGCAGTACTTC
. | 13 | TRBJ1-1 | . | TRBV11-2 | CASSLSEGGGAFF | TGTGCCAGCAGCTTATCCGAGGGCGGGGGAGCTTTCTTT
TRBD1 | 14 | TRBJ1-2 | . | TRBV5-5 | CASSRDRVPLGYTF | TGTGCCAGCAGCCGGGACAGGGTCCCATTGGGCTACACCTTC
. | 14 | TRBJ2-7 | . | TRBV5-1 | CASSPEASDHEQYF | TGCGCCAGCAGCCCGGAAGCTAGCGACCACGAGCAGTACTTC
TRBD2 | 15 | TRBJ2-3 | . | TRBV6-1 | CASTRLAGSTDTQYF | TGTGCCAGCACTAGACTAGCGGGGAGCACAGATACGCAGTATTTT
. | 11 | TRBJ1-6 | once | TRBV30 | CAWSEASPLHF | TGTGCCTGGAGTGAAGCTTCACCCCTCCACTTT
. | 14 | TRBJ2-1 | few | TRBV12-2 | CASRLAGAPPEQFF | TGTGCAAGTCGCTTAGCGGGGGCCCCTCCAGAGCAGTTCTTC
TRBD1 | 16 | TRBJ1-2 | . | TRBV5-6 | CASSLWRGQFFYGYTF | TGTGCCAGCAGCTTGTGGAGGGGGCAGTTTTTCTATGGCTACACCTTC
TRBD1 | 14 | TRBJ1-2 | . | TRBV5-1 | CASSAWTGGNGYTF | TGCGCCAGCAGCGCCTGGACAGGAGGAAATGGCTACACCTTC
TRBD2 | 17 | TRBJ2-3 | . | TRBV4-2 | CASSPAIGGEDTDTQYF | TGTGCCAGCAGCCCTGCAATTGGGGGGGAAGACACAGATACGCAGTATTTT
. | 15 | TRBJ1-1 | . | TRBV21-1 | CASSTVGQENTEAFF | TGTGCCAGCAGCACCGTGGGACAGGAGAACACTGAAGCTTTCTTT
TRBD1 | 12 | TRBJ2-7 | . | TRBV29-1 | CSVPTGGGEQYF | TGCAGCGTTCCGACAGGGGGTGGGGAGCAGTACTTC
TRBD1 | 15 | TRBJ1-5 | . | TRBV4-2 | CASSQGTGDSQPQHF | TGTGCCAGCAGCCAAGGGACAGGGGACAGTCAGCCCCAGCATTTT
TRBD2 | 15 | TRBJ2-5 | . | TRBV5-4 | CASSSLAGGQETQYF | TGTGCCAGCAGCTCCCTAGCGGGGGGGCAAGAGACCCAGTACTTC
. | 14 | TRBJ2-4 | . | TRBV4-1 | CASSQPSVKNIQYF | TGCGCCAGCAGCCAACCCTCAGTCAAAAACATTCAGTACTTC
. | 14 | TRBJ1-2 | . | TRBV14 | CASSQRMGHYGYTF | TGTGCCAGCAGCCAACGCATGGGCCACTATGGCTACACCTTC
TRBD1 | 17 | TRBJ2-1 | once | TRBV27 | CASSPGRGTGGLGEQFF | TGTGCCAGCAGCCCGGGGCGGGGGACAGGGGGCCTGGGAGAGCAGTTCTTC
TRBD2 | 16 | TRBJ2-5 | . | TRBV5-1 | CASSSGLAGAQETQYF | TGCGCCAGCAGCTCGGGACTAGCGGGAGCACAAGAGACCCAGTACTTC
. | 15 | TRBJ2-1 | . | TRBV18 | CASSPDRSSYNEQFF | TGTGCCAGCTCACCCGACAGGAGCTCCTACAATGAGCAGTTCTTC
. | 12 | TRBJ2-3 | once | TRBV7-9 | CASSFEPDTQYF | TGTGCCAGCAGCTTTGAGCCAGATACGCAGTATTTT
. | 14 | TRBJ2-7 | . | TRBV30 | CAWSPYGTSYEQYF | TGTGCCTGGAGCCCCTATGGTACCTCCTACGAGCAGTACTTC
TRBD1 | 15 | TRBJ2-7 | . | TRBV19 | CASSISGQGAYEQYF | TGTGCCAGTAGTATTTCGGGACAGGGGGCCTACGAGCAGTACTTC
. | 13 | TRBJ1-1 | . | TRBV6-1 | CASSRVPNTEAFF | TGTGCCAGCAGCCGGGTTCCGAACACTGAAGCTTTCTTT
TRBD2 | 17 | TRBJ2-2 | . | TRBV9 | CASSTSGGAFPTGELFF | TGTGCCAGCAGCACAAGCGGGGGGGCGTTTCCCACCGGGGAGCTGTTTTTT
TRBD1 | 14 | TRBJ2-5 | few | TRBV6-5 | CASSAHRGGETQYF | TGTGCCAGCAGTGCACACAGGGGTGGAGAGACCCAGTACTTC
TRBD1 | 14 | TRBJ1-2 | . | TRBV5-4 | CASSLRQGRPGYTF | TGTGCCAGCAGCTTGAGACAGGGAAGGCCTGGCTACACCTTC
. | 14 | TRBJ2-7 | . | TRBV18 | CASSPSSGPYEQYF | TGTGCCAGCTCACCAAGTAGCGGTCCCTACGAGCAGTACTTC
. | 14 | TRBJ2-5 | . | TRBV6-5 | CASRKLQGRETQYF | TGTGCCAGCAGAAAACTGCAGGGGCGGGAGACCCAGTACTTC
TRBD2 | 17 | TRBJ2-2 | once | TRBV18 | CASSPPTSGGNTGELFF | TGTGCCAGCTCACCACCGACTAGCGGGGGCAACACCGGGGAGCTGTTTTTT
. | 15 | TRBJ1-4 | . | TRBV5-1 | CASSLLAQGGEKLFF | TGCGCCAGCAGCTTGTTGGCTCAGGGCGGTGAAAAACTGTTTTTT
. | 16 | TRBJ2-5 | . | TRBV2 | CASSEALVSSQETQYF | TGTGCCAGCAGTGAAGCGCTTGTTAGCTCACAAGAGACCCAGTACTTC
TRBD2 | 16 | TRBJ2-5 | . | TRBV9 | CASSGGLAGGMETQYF | TGTGCCAGCAGCGGGGGACTAGCGGGGGGAATGGAGACCCAGTACTTC
TRBD2 | 15 | TRBJ2-5 | . | TRBV6-6 | CASRNSGAPQETQYF | TGTGCCAGCCGTAATAGCGGGGCACCTCAAGAGACCCAGTACTTC
. | 15 | TRBJ2-7 | . | TRBV6-7 | CASSNPGTPSYEQYF | TGTGCCAGCAGTAATCCCGGGACACCATCCTACGAGCAGTACTTC
TRBD1 | 15 | TRBJ1-1 | . | TRBV27 | CASSYRPGGDVEAFF | TGTGCCAGCAGCTATCGCCCAGGGGGCGACGTAGAAGCTTTCTTT
TRBD1 | 16 | TRBJ1-6 | . | TRBV6-6 | CASSYSLGQGAPPLHF | TGTGCCAGCAGTTACTCGCTGGGACAGGGGGCCCCCCCCCTCCACTTT
TRBD2 | 16 | TRBJ2-1 | . | TRBV11-3 | CASSSRTSGSVNEQFF | TGTGCCAGCAGCTCCCGGACTAGCGGGAGTGTCAATGAGCAGTTCTTC
. | 14 | TRBJ2-3 | . | TRBV6-4 | CASSETGSTDTQYF | TGTGCCAGCAGTGAAACAGGTAGCACAGATACGCAGTATTTT
. | 15 | TRBJ2-1 | few | TRBV13 | CASSEEQESYNEQFF | TGTGCCAGCAGCGAAGAACAGGAGAGCTACAATGAGCAGTTCTTC
TRBD2 | 19 | TRBJ2-7 | once | TRBV6-1 | CASSEESAGGLLPSYEQYF | TGTGCCAGCAGTGAGGAGTCAGCGGGGGGCCTTCTACCATCCTACGAGCAGTACTTC
TRBD1 | 13 | TRBJ1-1 | once | TRBV15 | CATTGGMNTEAFF | TGTGCCACCACAGGGGGAATGAACACTGAAGCTTTCTTT
. | 12 | TRBJ2-7 | . | TRBV7-8 | CASSLYTNEQYF | TGTGCCAGCAGCTTATACACCAACGAGCAGTACTTC
TRBD1 | 15 | TRBJ2-2 | . | TRBV9 | CASSGGQGITGELFF | TGTGCCAGCAGCGGGGGACAGGGGATTACCGGGGAGCTGTTTTTT
TRBD2 | 14 | TRBJ2-5 | . | TRBV10-3 | CATLAGAGGETQYF | TGTGCCACACTAGCGGGGGCTGGGGGGGAGACCCAGTACTTC
. | 11 | TRBJ2-1 | . | TRBV2 | CASSPWHEQFF | TGTGCCAGCAGTCCATGGCATGAGCAGTTCTTC
. | 13 | TRBJ1-1 | . | TRBV6-6 | CASFFLEVTEAFF | TGTGCCAGCTTTTTTTTAGAGGTCACTGAAGCTTTCTTT
. | 15 | TRBJ1-2 | . | TRBV18 | CASSPPSRANYGYTF | TGTGCCAGCTCACCACCTAGCAGAGCTAACTATGGCTACACCTTC
TRBD1 | 15 | TRBJ2-7 | . | TRBV11-2 | CASSPVGQGAHEQYF | TGTGCCAGCAGCCCCGTAGGACAGGGGGCCCACGAGCAGTACTTC
TRBD1 | 15 | TRBJ2-2 | . | TRBV19 | CASRPTGANTGELFF | TGTGCCAGTAGACCAACAGGGGCGAACACCGGGGAGCTGTTTTTT
. | 14 | TRBJ2-1 | once | TRBV11-3 | CASSSLSAANEQFF | TGTGCCAGCAGCTCCCTCTCGGCGGCGAATGAGCAGTTCTTC
TRBD2 | 15 | TRBJ2-5 | . | TRBV9 | CASSVGNGRAETQYF | TGTGCCAGCAGCGTAGGGAACGGGAGGGCGGAGACCCAGTACTTC
TRBD1 | 16 | TRBJ2-7 | . | TRBV27 | CASSPRTGGRGYEQYF | TGTGCCAGCAGCCCACGGACAGGGGGACGAGGCTACGAGCAGTACTTC
TRBD2 | 17 | TRBJ2-3 | few | TRBV2 | CASSAQGRGSRADTQYF | TGTGCCAGCAGTGCCCAAGGGCGCGGGAGTAGGGCAGATACGCAGTATTTT